The sequence of this TCR beta chain was determined in a study of blood T cell repertoires in COVID-19. For the study at large: Sources were T cells, B-cell-depleted T cells, or PBMCs; the material itself was cDNA or gDNA.

This CDR3 region has 12 residues. The germline gives CDR1 WNHNN, CDR2 SYGVQD (reference sequence). V trimming: 5 bases; J trimming: 9 bases; junction bases outside the gene matches: 4. Individuals aged about 18 to 100 years were recruited from 24 US areas. Researchers sorted participants into cohorts using their self-reported clinical history. Original analysis: Amplified reference gene primers provided the basis for estimating nucleated cell counts. Here immunoSEQ multiplex PCR was the method, and the copy in TCRdb shows in-frame clones only, minus some. That table gives V, J and clone size, and the DNA gave D and trimming. The top ten hold roughly 4.3% of the sample, which has some 270,000 clones, about 87% seen once.

The sequence came from a woman in her thirties with acute COVID-19. This sequence joins TRBV10-1 and TRBJ2-1; 7 nucleotides agree with TRBD2. Sequences were obtained from PBMCs or T cells enriched from blood (not recorded which). CDR3 sequence reads: CASSTPSGEQFF. Here the CDR3 DNA reads TGCGCCAGCAGTACGCCTAGCGGTGAGCAGTTCTTC.